The T cell receptor (beta chain) described here comes from a study of cytomegalovirus exposure and HLA in healthy donors (TCRdb year 2017). Some background on the complete study: According to an earlier analysis of several hundred of the donors, some 180 million T cells yielded 90 million to 130 million unique TCR beta sequences and about 300 Gb of sequence data. An early release covering roughly 640 HLA-typed donors comprised about 300 gigabases of sequencing data and some 79 million unique TCR sequences. Among the roughly 430 genotyped donors, under 90% belonged to the genetic ancestry cluster associated with self-reported Caucasian donors. The study aimed to test whether signatures of past pathogen exposure could be identified by cataloging public T cell receptors. The study used immunosequencing to profile the T cell repertoires of around 600 subjects and linked those repertoires to cytomegalovirus serostatus. Besides the first cohort of 550 to 750 subjects, a separate validation cohort made up of 120 different subjects was used. To predict cytomegalovirus infection status, the study brought together high-throughput TCR immunosequencing, statistical association of individual TCRs with disease status, and machine learning. A later analysis re-analyzed previously published TCR beta repertoires from roughly 600 donors and added high-resolution HLA genotyping to study TCR occurrence patterns. The later analysis used no new phenotypic data to find candidate immune exposures, relying instead on TCR beta sequences and their occurrence across donors. To decide whether each TCR beta V gene segment behaved as functional or pseudogenic, an earlier analysis of some 580 of the donors relied on high-throughput TCR beta sequencing. Donor age, sex, ethnicity and CMV serostatus were compiled alongside the repertoire data. In a later genetic analysis, genome-wide SNP genotypes for about 55% of the roughly 700 donors were used, and that subset was treated as a discovery cohort. Every discovery cohort repertoire had been produced on one sequencing platform. Class I and class II HLA loci were covered by the typing at four-digit resolution. The number of typed donors differed by locus: about 629-640 for A, B, C, DRB1 and DQB1; approximately 520 for DQA1; 606 for DPA1; and about 450 for DPB1. Because of strong linkage in the cohort, four or five DR-DQ haplotypes were treated as single units for association and clustering. On average, roughly 240,000 unique TCR beta nucleotide sequences were sequenced per donor among 350 to 400 genotyped donors of the cohort, with about 19% of those sequences being non-productive.

On this clone: The specificity of this receptor is unknown. No base quality values were provided; no much bigger clone lies one nucleotide off.

From a lookup of the germline V gene (reference sequence), CDR1 and CDR2 are MNHNY and SVGAGI. V was cut back by 6 bases and J by 8 bases, leaving a gap of 10 bases between them. CDR3 length: 12 amino acids, cysteine to phenylalanine. Only CDR3 DNA remains: 36 bases, in frame from the first base. The library was prepared using the immunoSEQ multiplex PCR assay. A mixture of 60 forward primers for TCR Vbeta segments and 13 reverse primers for TCR Jbeta segments was used in the multiplex PCR. A multiplex PCR assay on genomic DNA amplified the CDR3 region of rearranged TCR beta genes. The Illumina HiSeq System was used to sequence the amplified TCR beta libraries as 87-base-pair reads. The study's own analysis went as follows. A later analysis counted about 82 million unique TCR beta chains across the 666 repertoires, and 9.5 million to 11 million of these chains were shared by at least two donors. A nearest-neighbor algorithm error-corrected the raw reads and collapsed the reads into unique sequences, merging closely related sequences to remove PCR and sequencing errors. CDR3 sequences were aligned to IMGT reference sequences to assign V, D and J gene segments. For a sequence to be retained, a match of at least six nucleotides was required to both a V gene segment and a J gene segment. A rearrangement counted as productive if the CDR3 had no stop codons and remained in frame with V and J, and every other rearrangement counted as non-productive. CDR3 was defined by IMGT convention, running from the second conserved V-encoded cysteine to the conserved J-encoded phenylalanine. The earlier analysis of approximately 500 of the donors excluded sequences that lacked an unambiguous match to a single V gene segment. An earlier analysis of several hundred of the donors classified V segments as functional when productive rearrangements were above 56.7% and as segregating when the standard deviation between donors was above 5%. To diagnose cytomegalovirus status from the catalog of TCR beta chain sequences, a statistical classification framework was built. In a later analysis, TCR nucleotide sequences were compared against IMGT/GENE-DB human TR gene sequences so that V and J genes could be assigned. A later analysis assigned CDR3 sequences and most-parsimonious VDJ recombination scenarios with the TCRdist pipeline. In a later analysis, each TCR beta chain was defined by its CDR3 amino acid sequence together with its V-gene family, and reads without a unique V-gene family were excluded. As a way to deal with suspected cross-contamination and a sequencing artifact, a later analysis dropped approximately 570 nucleotide sequences that were highly shared and had low generation probability. A later analysis calculated a clonal expansion index for each public chain from normalized within-repertoire ranks of inferred template counts. A later analysis computed generation probabilities with a VDJ recombination model fitted to out-of-frame rearrangements, and checked the results against IGoR. In a later analysis, TCR-TCR, TCR-HLA and TCR-CMV co-occurrence was scored with hypergeometric tests, and a repertoire-size bias correction was applied to TCR pairs. In a later analysis, false discovery rates were estimated by permuting HLA or CMV assignments 20 times. In a later analysis, co-occurring TCRs were grouped using DBSCAN, with TCRdist sequence similarity added in when clustering inside HLA-allele-positive subsets. For co-occurrence clustering, repertoires with fewer than 30,000 or more than 120,000 public chains were excluded, along with five or six repertoires with anomalous nucleotide sharing. In TCRdb, the immuneACCESS table is reduced to in-frame sequences with V and J assigned. These tables do not hold every clone; where another copy was compared, an unresolved V gene accounts for under half, and the others remain unexplained. V and J calls and clone size are those listed in that table; D and trimming were worked out from the DNA. The sample contains about 180,000 clones, around 81% of them found a single time. 2.2% of the sample belongs to the ten largest clones.

The cohort comprised some 730 healthy bone marrow donors. At the time of sampling, all cohort members were nominally healthy, though unrecorded immune exposures were likely present. The donor was CMV seronegative and was included in the group of several hundred seronegative cohort members. Every donor gave a peripheral blood sample, and the peripheral blood mononuclear cells from that sample were used for TCR beta sequencing. The Qiagen DNeasy Blood Extraction Kit was used to extract genomic DNA from the blood cell samples. Paper-wide results and their limitations: A later genetic analysis associated a missense DCLRE1C variant with V-gene and J-gene trimming of TCR beta chains, and an independent cohort replicated the association. Because HLA typing was missing for some donors at each locus, association tests included only the typed subset. The 87-base-pair reads could not distinguish some IMGT-functional V segments, including TRBV6-2 and TRBV6-3, so those segments were excluded. According to a later analysis, TCR association rates differed among HLA loci, with DRB1 alleles showing the most associated TCRs and HLA-C alleles showing the fewest. A later analysis associated around 16,000 TCR beta sequences with specific HLA alleles at a false discovery rate of 0.05. Broadly in line with IMGT annotations, most TCR beta V segments showed up in productive rearrangements about 90% or about 30% of the time in an earlier analysis of several hundred of the donors. Most TCR sequences were observed very rarely across donors, whereas some public TCRs were present in many individuals. The study listed 164 TCR beta chains as associated with cytomegalovirus. Presence/absence analyses assumed roughly uniform sequencing depth across donors, an assumption that may not hold. Most CMV-associated TCR beta chains appeared to be HLA-restricted in a later analysis, and the HLA associations seemed to be driven largely by CMV exposure. Compared with the 666-donor mean, donors in an Asian-associated ancestry cluster had fewer N-insertions in productive TCRs, according to a later genetic analysis. Several of the top co-occurrence clusters appeared to be linked to parvovirus B19, influenza, CMV and Epstein-Barr virus, according to a later analysis. A further reported finding was that TCR beta sequences accurately predicted the HLA-A and HLA-B alleles for most subjects in the first cohort. The classifier was reported to diagnose cytomegalovirus status with high specificity and sensitivity in both the original cohort and the validation cohort. Because counts were too low, some 16 rarely observed V segments, including chromosome 9 orphons, were excluded from the earlier analysis of 587 of the donors. Only TCR beta chains were sequenced in this cohort, and the absence of alpha or paired-chain data limited detectable features. According to the authors, the approach could potentially be generalized to other disease states and immunological phenotypes. Linkage disequilibrium might explain the correlated functional status among segregating V segments, but an unknown experimental factor could not be ruled out. In vitro tests confirmed that a few of the cytomegalovirus-associated TCR beta chains recognize cytomegalovirus antigens. CMV serostatus was the only immune exposure information available for the cohort. The sequencing pipeline was judged likely to have produced a cluster of highly shared sequence variants as a technical artifact. In a later analysis, HLA-associated TCR beta chains were found to be more clonally expanded and to have lower generation probabilities than equally common non-associated chains. When HLA alleles, especially DR and DQ, strongly co-occurred, TCR associations were difficult to assign to individual alleles.

The sample taken for sequencing was PBMCs. The chain links TRBV6-6 with TRBJ1-4; the D gene cannot be resolved reliably. The source of this sequence is a woman under 40 in good health and CMV-seronegative. The bases read TGTGCCAGCAGCACTTACCGGGAAAAACTGTTTTTT. It is translated as CASSTYREKLFF.